This T cell receptor beta chain is from a study of blood T cell repertoires in COVID-19. Whole-study context: Sources were T cells, B-cell-depleted T cells, or PBMCs; the material itself was cDNA or gDNA.

The CDR3 runs 15 residues. The V and J ends lost 1 base and 6 bases, in that order; junction bases with no gene match: 5. Germline V gene sequence: CDR1 MDHEN, CDR2 SYDVKM. Source study methods: Amplification of reference gene primers was used by the study to estimate nucleated cell counts. The data were produced by immunoSEQ multiplex PCR, yet TCRdb's version contains in-frame clones alone and is incomplete. The DNA was the basis for D and trimming; V, J and clone size are from that table. Here the sample spans some 29,000 clones, around 80% being singletons. This chain uses TRBV28 with TRBJ1-2, with TRBD1 matching 10 bases. Sequencing used peripheral blood. This sequence originates from a woman between 70 and 85 years old with acute or convalescent COVID-19. CDR3 nucleotide sequence: TGTGCCAGCAGTTTATCCGACAGGGGGCGAGATGGCTACACCTTC. Protein sequence: CASSLSDRGRDGYTF.